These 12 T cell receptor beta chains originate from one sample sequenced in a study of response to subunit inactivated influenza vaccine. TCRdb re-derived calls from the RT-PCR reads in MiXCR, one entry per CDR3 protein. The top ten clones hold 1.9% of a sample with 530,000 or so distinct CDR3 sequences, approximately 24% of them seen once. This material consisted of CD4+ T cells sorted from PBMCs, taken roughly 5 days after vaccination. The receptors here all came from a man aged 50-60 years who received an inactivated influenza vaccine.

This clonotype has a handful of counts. CDR3 protein: CSARVLTSGSYEQYF. Written as DNA, the CDR3 is TGCAGTGCTAGAGTATTGACTAGCGGGAGCTACGAGCAGTACTTC. The V and J genes are TRBV20-1 and TRBJ2-7; 12 positions match TRBD2. CDR1 and CDR2 (germline): DFQATT, SNEGSKA (reference sequence). This CDR3 spans 15 amino acids. Losses at the gene ends were 1 base for V and 3 bases for J; bases not matched to a gene: 4.

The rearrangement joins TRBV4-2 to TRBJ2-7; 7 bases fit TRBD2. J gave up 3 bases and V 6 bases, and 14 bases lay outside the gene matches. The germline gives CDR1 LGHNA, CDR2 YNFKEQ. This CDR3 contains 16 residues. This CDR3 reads CASSLIGGDTDYEQYF. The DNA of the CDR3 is TGTGCCAGCAGTTTAATTGGGGGGGATACCGACTACGAGCAGTACTTC.

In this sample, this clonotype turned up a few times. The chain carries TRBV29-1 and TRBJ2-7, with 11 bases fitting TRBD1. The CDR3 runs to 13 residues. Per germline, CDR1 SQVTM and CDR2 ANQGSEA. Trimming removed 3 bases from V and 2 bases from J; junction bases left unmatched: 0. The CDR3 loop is CSVEGQGAYEQYF. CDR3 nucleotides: TGCAGCGTTGAGGGACAGGGGGCCTACGAGCAGTACTTC.

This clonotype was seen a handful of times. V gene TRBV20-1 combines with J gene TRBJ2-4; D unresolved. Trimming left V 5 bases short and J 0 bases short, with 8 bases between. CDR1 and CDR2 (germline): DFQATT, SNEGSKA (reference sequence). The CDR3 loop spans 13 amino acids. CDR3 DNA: TGCAGTGCTGCCTCTCTAGCCAAAAACATTCAGTACTTC. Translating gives CSAASLAKNIQYF.

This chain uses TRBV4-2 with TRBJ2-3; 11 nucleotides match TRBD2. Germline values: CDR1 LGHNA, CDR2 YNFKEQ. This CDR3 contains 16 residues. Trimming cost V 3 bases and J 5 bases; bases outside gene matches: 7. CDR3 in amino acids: CASSQTTSGVQDTQYF. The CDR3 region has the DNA TGTGCCAGCAGCCAGACGACTAGCGGGGTTCAAGATACGCAGTATTTT.

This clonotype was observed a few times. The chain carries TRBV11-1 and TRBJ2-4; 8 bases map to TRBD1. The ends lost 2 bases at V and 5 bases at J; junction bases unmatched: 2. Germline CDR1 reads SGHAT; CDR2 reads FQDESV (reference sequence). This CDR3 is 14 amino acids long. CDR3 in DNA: TGTGCCAGCAGCTTAACAGGGGGTGAAAACATTCAGTACTTC. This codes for CASSLTGGENIQYF.

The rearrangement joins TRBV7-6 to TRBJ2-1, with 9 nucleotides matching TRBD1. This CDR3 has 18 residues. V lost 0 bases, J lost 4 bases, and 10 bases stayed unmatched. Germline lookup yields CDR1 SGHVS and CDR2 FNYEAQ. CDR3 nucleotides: TGTGCCAGCAGCTTAGCGTTAACAGGGGGCTCAGGTTACAATGAGCAGTTCTTC. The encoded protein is CASSLALTGGSGYNEQFF.

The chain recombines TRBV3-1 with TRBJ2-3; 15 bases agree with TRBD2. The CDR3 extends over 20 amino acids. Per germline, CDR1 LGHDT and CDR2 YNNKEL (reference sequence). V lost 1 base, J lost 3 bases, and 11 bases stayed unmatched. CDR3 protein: CASSQGRTSGRALRTDTQYF. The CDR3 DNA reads TGTGCCAGCAGCCAAGGGAGGACTAGCGGGAGGGCTCTCAGAACAGATACGCAGTATTTT.

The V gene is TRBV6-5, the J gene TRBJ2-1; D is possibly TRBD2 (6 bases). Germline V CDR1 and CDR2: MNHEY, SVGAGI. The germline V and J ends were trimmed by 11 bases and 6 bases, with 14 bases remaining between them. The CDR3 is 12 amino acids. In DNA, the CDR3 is TGTGCCTCCCTTGGGGGGAGCAATGAGCAGTTCTTC. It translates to CASLGGSNEQFF.

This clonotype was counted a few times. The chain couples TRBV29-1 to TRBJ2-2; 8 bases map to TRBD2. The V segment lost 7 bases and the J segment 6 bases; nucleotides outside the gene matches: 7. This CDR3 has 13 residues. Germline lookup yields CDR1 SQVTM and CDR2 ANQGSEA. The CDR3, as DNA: TGCAGCGGGGGACTAGGGTTATCCGGGGAGCTGTTTTTT. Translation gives CSGGLGLSGELFF.

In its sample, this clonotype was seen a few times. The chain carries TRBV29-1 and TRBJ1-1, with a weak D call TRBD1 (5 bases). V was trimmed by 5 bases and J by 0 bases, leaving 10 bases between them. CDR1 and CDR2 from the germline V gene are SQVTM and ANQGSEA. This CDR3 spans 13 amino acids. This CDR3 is CSVKQVLNTEAFF. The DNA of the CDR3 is TGCAGCGTTAAACAGGTCTTGAACACTGAAGCTTTCTTT.

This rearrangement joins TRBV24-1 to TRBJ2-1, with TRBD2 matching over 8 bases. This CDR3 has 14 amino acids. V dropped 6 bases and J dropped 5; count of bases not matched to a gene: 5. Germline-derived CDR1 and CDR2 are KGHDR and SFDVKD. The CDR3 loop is CATSRAGGDNEQFF. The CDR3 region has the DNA TGTGCCACCAGTAGGGCGGGAGGTGACAATGAGCAGTTCTTC.